A selection of T cell receptor beta chains follows, all from one sample in a study of cytomegalovirus exposure and HLA in healthy donors. Some clones are missing from TCRdb's copy, which holds only in-frame ones; the method was immunoSEQ multiplex PCR. Its listing shows about 90,000 clones. The sample consisted of PBMCs. Receptor source: a young woman in good health and CMV-seronegative. The CDR3 runs from the conserved cysteine through the conserved F or W. Fields, in order: J gene, D gene, V gene, CDR3 DNA, CDR3 protein. The D gene is left open where the match is weak.

j_gene: TRBJ2-5
d_gene: NA
v_gene: TRBV5-4
CDR3nt: TGTGCCAGCAGCGCCCCGGGGGGCGGGGAGACCCAGTACTTC
CDR3aa: CASSAPGGGETQYF

j_gene: TRBJ2-7
d_gene: TRBD2
v_gene: TRBV4-1
CDR3nt: TGCGCCAGCAGCCAGGGCAGACTAGCGGGAGGCCTGTTCTACGAGCAGTACTTC
CDR3aa: CASSQGRLAGGLFYEQYF

j_gene: TRBJ1-1
d_gene: NA
v_gene: TRBV11-3
CDR3nt: TGTGCCAGCAGTCTACAAGGAGGGTTGGCTTTCTTT
CDR3aa: CASSLQGGLAFF

j_gene: TRBJ1-2
d_gene: NA
v_gene: TRBV7-2
CDR3nt: TGTGCCAGCAGCTTAGGTCCGTCTAACTATGGCTACACCTTC
CDR3aa: CASSLGPSNYGYTF

j_gene: TRBJ1-1
d_gene: NA
v_gene: TRBV4-1
CDR3nt: TGCGCCAGCAGCCAAGGAGGAGGGGCATCCACTGAAGCTTTCTTT
CDR3aa: CASSQGGGASTEAFF

j_gene: TRBJ1-6
d_gene: NA
v_gene: TRBV19
CDR3nt: TGTGCCAGTACCCCCCGAGGCGCCTTGGGTTCACCCCTCCACTTT
CDR3aa: CASTPRGALGSPLHF

j_gene: TRBJ1-3
d_gene: NA
v_gene: TRBV5-1
CDR3nt: TGCGCCAGCAGCTTGGCGGGGGGTAGCTCTGGAAACACCATATATTTT
CDR3aa: CASSLAGGSSGNTIYF

j_gene: TRBJ1-5
d_gene: TRBD1
v_gene: TRBV4-1
CDR3nt: TGCGCCAGCAGCCGCTCCGGGACAGTTATTCGCAATCAGCCCCAGCATTTT
CDR3aa: CASSRSGTVIRNQPQHF

j_gene: TRBJ1-2
d_gene: TRBD1
v_gene: TRBV5-1
CDR3nt: TGCGCCAGCAGCTTCAGGACAGGGGGCTCGGATGGCTACACCTTC
CDR3aa: CASSFRTGGSDGYTF

j_gene: TRBJ2-1
d_gene: TRBD2
v_gene: TRBV29-1
CDR3nt: TGCAGCTCCTGGACTAGCGGGAGTAGGCATGAGCAGTTCTTC
CDR3aa: CSSWTSGSRHEQFF

j_gene: TRBJ2-6
d_gene: NA
v_gene: TRBV19
CDR3nt: TGTGCCAGTAGTACCGGCCGAGGCAGCTCTGGGGCCAACGTCCTGACTTTC
CDR3aa: CASSTGRGSSGANVLTF

j_gene: TRBJ1-2
d_gene: NA
v_gene: TRBV19
CDR3nt: TGTGCCAGTACCCTTAGGGGCAGCAACTATGGCTACACCTTC
CDR3aa: CASTLRGSNYGYTF

j_gene: TRBJ2-1
d_gene: TRBD2
v_gene: TRBV10-3
CDR3nt: TGTGCCATCAGTGCGGGGGAGGGACGCTTCTTC
CDR3aa: CAISAGEGRFF

j_gene: TRBJ1-2
d_gene: TRBD1
v_gene: TRBV7-9
CDR3nt: TGTGCCAGCAGCTTAGCCGTAAACAGGGGCTCGGGCTACACCTTC
CDR3aa: CASSLAVNRGSGYTF

j_gene: TRBJ1-1
d_gene: TRBD1
v_gene: TRBV28
CDR3nt: TGTGCCAGCAGTTACGGGACAGCTGCCGCTTTCTTT
CDR3aa: CASSYGTAAAFF

j_gene: TRBJ1-2
d_gene: NA
v_gene: TRBV6-1
CDR3nt: TGTGCCACCAACTGGAACAGGGTCTATGGCTACACCTTC
CDR3aa: CATNWNRVYGYTF

j_gene: TRBJ2-1
d_gene: NA
v_gene: TRBV27
CDR3nt: TGTGCCAGCAGTTGGGGGGGGCGCGAGCAGTTCTTC
CDR3aa: CASSWGGREQFF

j_gene: TRBJ1-2
d_gene: NA
v_gene: TRBV29-1
CDR3nt: TGCAGCGTTGACAGACTCAAGACAGCTGACTATGGCTACACCTTC
CDR3aa: CSVDRLKTADYGYTF

j_gene: TRBJ1-1
d_gene: NA
v_gene: TRBV11-3
CDR3nt: TGTGCCAGCAGCCTACAGGGTAGAGGGGGTCCCGAGAGCACTGAAGCTTTCTTT
CDR3aa: CASSLQGRGGPESTEAFF

j_gene: TRBJ1-5
d_gene: NA
v_gene: TRBV28
CDR3nt: TGTGCCAGCAGTTTCGGAGGCCCAACTCAGCCCCAGCATTTT
CDR3aa: CASSFGGPTQPQHF

j_gene: TRBJ1-1
d_gene: NA
v_gene: TRBV6-1
CDR3nt: TGTGCCAGCAGCGCAACAGGCGAGAGCACTGAAGCTTTCTTT
CDR3aa: CASSATGESTEAFF

j_gene: TRBJ2-7
d_gene: NA
v_gene: TRBV19
CDR3nt: TGTGCCAGTAGTATTGGGAGGTCCCTGACCTACGAGCAGTACTTC
CDR3aa: CASSIGRSLTYEQYF

j_gene: TRBJ2-1
d_gene: NA
v_gene: TRBV7-9
CDR3nt: TGTGCCAGCAGCTTAGGAGTCCCCTTGTATGAGCAGTTCTTC
CDR3aa: CASSLGVPLYEQFF

j_gene: TRBJ1-1
d_gene: NA
v_gene: TRBV6-1
CDR3nt: TGTGCCAGCAGTGACCGGGAGAACACTGAAGCTTTCTTT
CDR3aa: CASSDRENTEAFF

j_gene: TRBJ2-2
d_gene: NA
v_gene: TRBV6-5
CDR3nt: TGTGCCAGCAGTTACTTTATACTCACCGGGGAGCTGTTTTTT
CDR3aa: CASSYFILTGELFF

j_gene: TRBJ1-4
d_gene: TRBD1
v_gene: TRBV28
CDR3nt: TGTGCCAGCAGTTTAGGGGGGCAGGGGGATGAAAAACTGTTTTTT
CDR3aa: CASSLGGQGDEKLFF

j_gene: TRBJ1-3
d_gene: NA
v_gene: TRBV18
CDR3nt: TGTGCCAGCTCACCAGGGCGAAACACCATATATTTT
CDR3aa: CASSPGRNTIYF

j_gene: TRBJ1-2
d_gene: NA
v_gene: TRBV7-3
CDR3nt: TGTGCCAGCAGCCCAGGTCTCTACTATGGCTACACCTTC
CDR3aa: CASSPGLYYGYTF

j_gene: TRBJ1-2
d_gene: TRBD1
v_gene: TRBV29-1
CDR3nt: TGCAGCGTTGGTACAGGGGATCCCTATGGCTACACCTTC
CDR3aa: CSVGTGDPYGYTF

j_gene: TRBJ2-5
d_gene: TRBD1
v_gene: TRBV15
CDR3nt: TGTGCCACCAGCAAAATGACTCGGGACAGGGCACAAGAGACCCAGTACTTC
CDR3aa: CATSKMTRDRAQETQYF

j_gene: TRBJ2-7
d_gene: TRBD1
v_gene: TRBV11-2
CDR3nt: TGTGCCAGCAGCTTAGTGACAGGGTCCTACGAGCAGTACTTC
CDR3aa: CASSLVTGSYEQYF

j_gene: TRBJ1-5
d_gene: NA
v_gene: TRBV7-2
CDR3nt: TGTGCCAGCAGCCCCCGTGTGCGACAGCCCCAGCATTTT
CDR3aa: CASSPRVRQPQHF

j_gene: TRBJ2-7
d_gene: TRBD1
v_gene: TRBV4-1
CDR3nt: TGCGCCAGCAGCCCCTCCGGGACAGATAACGAGCAGTACTTC
CDR3aa: CASSPSGTDNEQYF

j_gene: TRBJ1-1
d_gene: TRBD1
v_gene: TRBV9
CDR3nt: TGTGCCAGCACTCGCACACCGGGACAGGGGGCGCTTGGGGACACTGAAGCTTTCTTT
CDR3aa: CASTRTPGQGALGDTEAFF

j_gene: TRBJ2-7
d_gene: NA
v_gene: TRBV2
CDR3nt: TGTGCCAGCAGTGAAGAAGCGTTATCCTACGAGCAGTACTTC
CDR3aa: CASSEEALSYEQYF

j_gene: TRBJ1-1
d_gene: NA
v_gene: TRBV7-8
CDR3nt: TGTGCCAGCAGCTCAGGCTTAGGGAGCGAGAACACTGAAGCTTTCTTT
CDR3aa: CASSSGLGSENTEAFF

j_gene: TRBJ1-1
d_gene: NA
v_gene: TRBV7-8
CDR3nt: TGTGCCAGCAGCTTAGCGCATCTGGGCAGTACTGAAGCTTTCTTT
CDR3aa: CASSLAHLGSTEAFF

j_gene: TRBJ1-1
d_gene: NA
v_gene: TRBV28
CDR3nt: TGTGCCAGCAGTTTACAGGGGAGGAACACTGAAGCTTTCTTT
CDR3aa: CASSLQGRNTEAFF

j_gene: TRBJ2-2
d_gene: NA
v_gene: TRBV7-6
CDR3nt: TGTGCCAGCAGCTTTCGGTTTATAGGGCAGGGGAACACCGGGGAGCTGTTTTTT
CDR3aa: CASSFRFIGQGNTGELFF

j_gene: TRBJ2-7
d_gene: NA
v_gene: TRBV27
CDR3nt: TGTGCCAGCGGCCCGACTAGTTCCTACGAGCAGTACTTC
CDR3aa: CASGPTSSYEQYF

j_gene: TRBJ2-7
d_gene: TRBD2
v_gene: TRBV4-1
CDR3nt: TGCGCCAGCAGCCAGTTACTAGCGGGAGCCTACGAGCAGTACTTC
CDR3aa: CASSQLLAGAYEQYF

j_gene: TRBJ2-5
d_gene: TRBD2
v_gene: TRBV7-2
CDR3nt: TGTGCCAGCAGCTCCCGCCGGGGGGGGGCAGAGACCCAGTACTTC
CDR3aa: CASSSRRGGAETQYF

j_gene: TRBJ2-1
d_gene: TRBD2
v_gene: TRBV18
CDR3nt: TGTGCCAGTTTCCTTAGCGGGAGGTTCAATGAGCAGTTCTTC
CDR3aa: CASFLSGRFNEQFF

j_gene: TRBJ2-7
d_gene: NA
v_gene: TRBV29-1
CDR3nt: TGCAGCGTTGAAGAGGCAGGGAAAGGTGAGGAGCAGTACTTC
CDR3aa: CSVEEAGKGEEQYF

j_gene: TRBJ2-7
d_gene: TRBD1
v_gene: TRBV10-3
CDR3nt: TGTGCCATCAGTGACCGGGACAGGGGTAGGTACGAGCAGTACTTC
CDR3aa: CAISDRDRGRYEQYF

j_gene: TRBJ2-7
d_gene: NA
v_gene: TRBV7-9
CDR3nt: TGTGCCAGCAGCTGGCTTGACGAGCAGTACTTC
CDR3aa: CASSWLDEQYF

j_gene: TRBJ2-7
d_gene: TRBD1
v_gene: TRBV6-5
CDR3nt: TGTGCCAGCAGTTACTTAATGACAGGGGGCGAGCAGTACTTC
CDR3aa: CASSYLMTGGEQYF